This is a list of T cell receptor beta chains from one sample in a study of blood T cells in healthy people across ages. TCRdb reprocessed the 5' RACE reads via MiXCR and lists one record per CDR3 protein. The table has 1 million or so distinct CDR3 sequences, almost 25% seen once. These same data were also listed under a study on T cells of mothers and their children.

Material: blood. The receptors come from a girl aged 2-10 years in good health. CDR3s include the opening cysteine and the closing phenylalanine or tryptophan. Each record gives: J gene, D gene, clone size, V gene, CDR3 length, CDR3 protein, CDR3 DNA. D genes are given only for firm matches. Size is omitted from some rows. Given values are once, few, many or a class for expanded clones.

>TRBJ2-5|NA|NA|TRBV2|13
CASSDNSQETQYF
TGTGCCAGCAGTGACAACAGCCAAGAGACCCAGTACTTC
>TRBJ2-1|NA|NA|TRBV20-1|14
CSAEGDVYLNEQFF
TGCAGTGCTGAGGGCGACGTATATTTGAATGAGCAGTTCTTC
>TRBJ2-5|TRBD1|few|TRBV28|14
CVSRGTGREETQYF
TGTGTCAGCCGGGGGACAGGGAGGGAAGAGACCCAGTACTTC
>TRBJ1-1|TRBD1|few|TRBV9|18
CASSSNRDRGSVNTEAFF
TGTGCCAGCAGCAGCAACCGGGACAGGGGGTCGGTGAACACTGAAGCTTTCTTT
>TRBJ1-2|NA|NA|TRBV28|14
CASSFRFSNYGYTF
TGTGCCAGCAGTTTCAGGTTTTCTAACTATGGCTACACCTTC
>TRBJ2-1|TRBD2|few|TRBV10-3|15
CAISPLNGGDNEQFF
TGTGCCATCAGCCCCCTGAACGGGGGGGACAATGAGCAGTTCTTC
>TRBJ2-6|NA|NA|TRBV11-3|15
CASSLILGRANVLTF
TGTGCCAGCAGCTTAATTTTGGGAAGGGCCAACGTCCTGACTTTC
>TRBJ1-4|NA|NA|TRBV29-1|16
CGALPWDRGRNEKLFF
TGCGGCGCGTTGCCTTGGGACCGCGGCCGTAATGAAAAACTGTTTTTT
>TRBJ2-5|NA|NA|TRBV11-2|14
CASSLLATQETQYF
TGTGCCAGCAGCTTATTAGCTACGCAAGAGACCCAGTACTTC
>TRBJ1-2|NA|few|TRBV28|18
CASSLMTSKQITNYGYTF
TGTGCCAGCAGTTTAATGACCTCGAAACAGATTACTAACTATGGCTACACCTTC
>TRBJ1-2|NA|NA|TRBV28|13
CASSAGSIYGYTF
TGTGCCAGCAGTGCCGGGTCAATTTATGGCTACACCTTC
>TRBJ2-6|NA|NA|TRBV5-6|16
CASSLATVGPLSVLTF
TGTGCCAGCAGCTTGGCGACCGTGGGACCCTTAAGCGTCCTGACTTTC
>TRBJ2-5|TRBD2|NA|TRBV20-1|15
CSAGPGLAGGETQYF
TGCAGTGCCGGCCCAGGACTAGCGGGCGGAGAGACCCAGTACTTC
>TRBJ2-3|TRBD1|NA|TRBV2|15
CASSATGEGSDTQYF
TGTGCCAGCAGTGCCACAGGGGAAGGGAGTGATACGCAGTATTTT
>TRBJ2-5|NA|NA|TRBV6-5|14
CASSYSGARKTQYF
TGTGCCAGCAGTTATTCGGGGGCGCGAAAGACCCAGTACTTC
>TRBJ1-4|NA|many|TRBV7-9|13
CASSEGGAEKLFF
TGTGCCAGCAGCGAGGGAGGGGCTGAAAAACTGTTTTTT
>TRBJ2-1|NA|few|TRBV19|11
CASSGIGEQFF
TGTGCCAGTAGTGGGATCGGTGAGCAGTTCTTC
>TRBJ2-7|TRBD1|NA|TRBV2|14
CASSETGEEGEQYF
TGTGCCAGCAGTGAGACAGGGGAGGAAGGCGAGCAGTACTTC
>TRBJ1-2|NA|NA|TRBV27|13
CASSLEGSSGYTF
TGTGCCAGCAGTTTAGAGGGGTCTAGTGGCTACACCTTC
>TRBJ2-5|NA|NA|TRBV20-1|12
CSARVTLETQYF
TGCAGTGCTAGGGTGACTTTGGAGACCCAGTACTTC
>TRBJ1-5|NA|NA|TRBV12-3/TRBV12-4|15
CASSLDGSSNQPQHF
TGTGCCAGCAGTTTAGATGGATCAAGCAATCAGCCCCAGCATTTT
>TRBJ2-7|NA|NA|TRBV20-1|13
CSARTKTGYEQYF
TGCAGTGCTAGAACCAAGACAGGTTACGAGCAGTACTTC
>TRBJ2-7|NA|NA|TRBV4-1|14
CASSQDGLSYEQYF
TGCGCCAGCAGCCAAGATGGACTGAGCTACGAGCAGTACTTC
>TRBJ1-1|TRBD1|few|TRBV29-1|13
CSVTGVGSTEAFF
TGCAGCGTTACAGGGGTGGGTAGCACTGAAGCTTTCTTT
>TRBJ2-1|NA|NA|TRBV5-1|16
CASSTGQRTSYNEQFF
TGCGCCAGCAGCACCGGACAGAGAACCTCCTACAATGAGCAGTTCTTC
>TRBJ2-7|NA|NA|TRBV20-1|13
CSATHADPYEQYF
TGCAGTGCCACCCATGCCGACCCCTACGAGCAGTACTTC
>TRBJ1-6|NA|NA|TRBV15|10
CATTPCSLHF
TGTGCCACCACCCCATGCTCCCTCCACTTT
>TRBJ2-1|NA|NA|TRBV7-3|13
CASSLTGNNEQFF
TGTGCCAGCAGCTTAACCGGGAATAATGAGCAGTTCTTC
>TRBJ1-6|NA|NA|TRBV6-1|13
CASIGSYNSPLHF
TGTGCCAGCATCGGCTCCTATAATTCACCCCTCCACTTT
>TRBJ2-3|NA|NA|TRBV15|17
CATSPPSGVPGGDTRYF
TGTGCCACCAGCCCGCCGTCTGGGGTCCCGGGTGGAGATACGCGGTATTTT
>TRBJ2-1|NA|few|TRBV5-1|16
CASSSGLQGPGNEQFF
TGCGCCAGCAGCTCGGGACTCCAAGGACCAGGCAATGAGCAGTTCTTC
>TRBJ1-1|TRBD1|NA|TRBV10-3|15
CAISGDRGGDTEAFF
TGTGCCATCAGTGGTGACAGGGGAGGGGATACTGAAGCTTTCTTT
>TRBJ1-5|NA|NA|TRBV7-2|15
CASSSSGDSNQPQHF
TGTGCCAGCAGCTCCTCGGGGGATAGCAATCAGCCCCAGCATTTT
>TRBJ2-7|NA|few|TRBV18|14
CASSPPPGTYEQYF
TGTGCCAGCTCACCACCTCCAGGGACCTACGAGCAGTACTTC
>TRBJ2-6|NA|NA|TRBV21-1|17
CASSKDQGFSGANVLTF
TGTGCCAGCAGCAAAGATCAGGGTTTCTCTGGGGCCAACGTCCTGACTTTC
>TRBJ2-5|TRBD1|few|TRBV12-3/TRBV12-4|14
CASSLTGMGETQYF
TGTGCCAGCAGTCTGACAGGGATGGGGGAGACCCAGTACTTC
>TRBJ2-5|NA|few|TRBV3-1|14
CASSQEASGETQYF
TGTGCCAGCAGCCAAGAGGCCAGCGGAGAGACCCAGTACTTC
>TRBJ1-1|TRBD1|NA|TRBV28|16
CASSRPPDRALTEAFF
TGTGCCAGCAGTCGACCGCCCGACAGGGCCCTAACTGAAGCTTTCTTT
>TRBJ2-1|NA|many|TRBV27|15
CASAQDGGSYNEQFF
TGTGCCAGCGCACAAGATGGTGGGTCCTACAATGAGCAGTTCTTC
>TRBJ2-7|TRBD1|once|TRBV3-1|14
CASSQATGGAEQYF
TGTGCCAGCAGCCAAGCTACAGGGGGAGCCGAGCAGTACTTC
>TRBJ2-1|TRBD1|few|TRBV7-3|16
CASSSIAGTGYNEQFF
TGTGCCAGCAGCTCGATAGCCGGGACAGGGTACAATGAGCAGTTCTTC
>TRBJ2-1|TRBD2|few|TRBV3-1|15
CASSFGTSGVNEQFF
TGTGCCAGCAGTTTCGGGACTAGCGGGGTCAATGAGCAGTTCTTC
>TRBJ2-5|NA|many|TRBV12-3/TRBV12-4|14
CASSLSQYQETQYF
TGTGCCAGCAGTTTGTCTCAGTACCAAGAGACCCAGTACTTC